These T cell receptor beta chains were read from a single sample in a study of T-cell memory formation after mild COVID-19. Each CDR3 protein gets one entry after TCRdb re-called the 5' RACE reads with MiXCR. Here the sample spans about half a million distinct CDR3 sequences, about 18% being singletons. Material: PBMCs or a T cell subset sorted from them (not recorded which). The receptor set was obtained from an adult woman who had mild COVID-19 (a few samples of this study predate the infection). Cell type and time point are not known. Both conserved end residues are part of each CDR3. D genes are given only for firm matches. Only some rows state a clone size, as once, few, many or a class for expanded clones.

j_call	d_call	v_call	clone_size	cdr3_nt	cdr3_aa
TRBJ2-1	-	TRBV11-3	-	TGTGCCAGCAGCTTTTCAGAGCGGGCGAGCTCCTACAATGAGCAGTTCTTC	CASSFSERASSYNEQFF
TRBJ1-4	-	TRBV10-3	-	TGTGCCATCAGTGGGGGCGAGGTTGGTGAAAAACTGTTTTTT	CAISGGEVGEKLFF
TRBJ2-3	-	TRBV6-5	-	TGTGCCAGCAGTTTCTCCGGGTTGGGAAAGGATACGCAGTATTTT	CASSFSGLGKDTQYF
TRBJ2-1	TRBD2	TRBV12-3/TRBV12-4	-	TGTGCCAGCAGTTATGCGGGGGGAGGATACAATGAGCAGTTCTTC	CASSYAGGGYNEQFF
TRBJ2-7	TRBD2	TRBV20-1	few	TGCAGTGCTAGAGATGGGCTAGCGGGCTCGGGGTACTTC	CSARDGLAGSGYF
TRBJ2-7	-	TRBV7-2	few	TGTGCCAGCAGCGAGTCAGTTGGAATAAGCCACGAGCAGTACTTC	CASSESVGISHEQYF
TRBJ1-2	TRBD1	TRBV27	-	TGTGCCAGCACCCAGACAGGGGCCCCATATGGCTACACCTTC	CASTQTGAPYGYTF
TRBJ2-2	TRBD2	TRBV4-2	few	TGTGCCAGCAGCCAAGGGGGTGCGGGAGGGCCGGTTGCGGAGCTGTTTTTT	CASSQGGAGGPVAELFF
TRBJ2-1	-	TRBV9	few	TGTGCCAGCAGCGATGCCGAGGGGTTGAGCTCCTACAATGAGCAGTTCTTC	CASSDAEGLSSYNEQFF
TRBJ1-2	TRBD1	TRBV6-2/TRBV6-3	-	TGTGCCAGCGGGGACAGCCCTAACTATGGCTACACCTTC	CASGDSPNYGYTF
TRBJ2-7	-	TRBV12-3/TRBV12-4	few	TGTGCCAGCAGTACAACCGGGACGGTCCCAGGCGGCATCTACGAGCAGTACTTC	CASSTTGTVPGGIYEQYF
TRBJ2-2	-	TRBV29-1	-	TGCAGCGTTAGAGGGTATAACACCGGGGAGCTGTTTTTT	CSVRGYNTGELFF
TRBJ1-5	TRBD1	TRBV5-1	few	TGCGCCAGCAGCGCGACAGGGGGCGGCCAGCCCCAGCATTTT	CASSATGGGQPQHF
TRBJ2-2	-	TRBV12-3/TRBV12-4	-	TGTGCCAGCAGTTTTGGGGGTTTGAACACCGGGGAGCTGTTTTTT	CASSFGGLNTGELFF
TRBJ1-1	-	TRBV9	-	TGTGCCAGCAGCGTAGAGTTTGGCGGTGAAGCTTTCTTT	CASSVEFGGEAFF
TRBJ1-1	TRBD1	TRBV11-2	-	TGTGCCAGCAGCTCGAGGGACAGGGGCTGGAAAGCTTTCTTT	CASSSRDRGWKAFF
TRBJ1-2	-	TRBV7-6	-	TGTGCCAGCAGCTTAGGGACCTTGCTGACCTATGGCTACACCTTC	CASSLGTLLTYGYTF
TRBJ1-1	-	TRBV6-5	-	TGTGCCAGTCAGCGGGCCCACTCGAACACTGAAGCTTTCTTT	CASQRAHSNTEAFF
TRBJ1-1	-	TRBV3-1	-	TGTGCCAGCAGCCAAGTTTCCAGGAACACTGAAGCTTTCTTT	CASSQVSRNTEAFF
TRBJ1-6	-	TRBV20-1	-	TGCAGTGTGCCGGGACCTTATAATTCACCCCTCCACTTT	CSVPGPYNSPLHF
TRBJ2-1	TRBD2	TRBV20-1	few	TGCAGTGCTTCCGGGACTAGCGGGAGAAGAAATGAGCAGTTCTTC	CSASGTSGRRNEQFF
TRBJ2-5	TRBD2	TRBV3-1	-	TGTGCCAGCAGCCTCGGGACTAGCGGGGAGGAGACCCAGTACTTC	CASSLGTSGEETQYF
TRBJ2-1	-	TRBV7-3	-	TGTGCCAGCAGCCGGAGTAGGGATGAGCAGTTCTTC	CASSRSRDEQFF
TRBJ2-5	TRBD1	TRBV5-6	-	TGTGCCAGCAGCTTGGCCAGGGGGCCGAGGGAGACCCAGTACTTC	CASSLARGPRETQYF
TRBJ2-5	TRBD2	TRBV20-1	once	TGCAGTGCTAGAGGACTAGCGGGGGGGTTCATCCAAGAGACCCAGTACTTC	CSARGLAGGFIQETQYF
TRBJ2-7	-	TRBV7-2	many	TGTGCCAGCAGCTTTAGTCGGGGCGAGCAGTACTTC	CASSFSRGEQYF
TRBJ2-2	-	TRBV27	few	TGTGCCAGCAAGTCAGGGGCCGGGGAGCTGTTTTTT	CASKSGAGELFF
TRBJ2-1	-	TRBV7-9	many	TGTGCCAGCAGCTTAAGTACCCGGGGATTC	CASSLSTRGF
TRBJ2-7	-	TRBV12-3/TRBV12-4	-	TGTGCCAGCAGTTTTAAGGGGGGGCTTAACGAGCAGTACTTC	CASSFKGGLNEQYF
TRBJ2-3	TRBD1	TRBV11-2	-	TGTGCCAGCAGCGCCGGGACAGGTCTTACAGATACGCAGTATTTT	CASSAGTGLTDTQYF
TRBJ1-4	-	TRBV27	few	TGTGCCAGTCAAACTTCTCCCGGGCCCAGTGAAAAACTGTTTTTT	CASQTSPGPSEKLFF
TRBJ2-7	TRBD1	TRBV29-1	few	TGCAGCGTTGAGTCGCCGGACAGGGAATTTCCGAGCTCCTACGAGCAGTACTTC	CSVESPDREFPSSYEQYF
TRBJ1-2	-	TRBV30	few	TGTGCCTGGAGTGTTTTGGTTGACGGCTACACCTTC	CAWSVLVDGYTF
TRBJ2-3	-	TRBV4-2	few	TGTGCCAGCAGCCAAGGGACCTCGGAAGATACGCAGTATTTT	CASSQGTSEDTQYF
TRBJ2-1	-	TRBV5-1	-	TGCGCCAGCAGCCCCTACTCGACCAACTCCTACAATGAGCAGTTCTTC	CASSPYSTNSYNEQFF
TRBJ2-3	TRBD1	TRBV9	-	TGTGCCAGCAGCGTAGGGACAGGGACAGATACGCAGTATTTT	CASSVGTGTDTQYF
TRBJ2-7	TRBD2	TRBV4-1	-	TGCGCCAGCAGCCCGACTAGCGGGGGATCCCACGAGCAGTACTTC	CASSPTSGGSHEQYF
TRBJ1-4	TRBD1	TRBV20-1	few	TGCAGTGCGCTTCCACAGGGGGACTTCGTTAATGAAAAACTGTTTTTT	CSALPQGDFVNEKLFF
TRBJ2-1	-	TRBV3-1	-	TGTGCCAGCAGCCAAGACGCCCCAATGTACTCCTACAATGAGCAGTTCTTC	CASSQDAPMYSYNEQFF
TRBJ2-7	-	TRBV7-3	few	TGTGCCAGCAGTACAGGACCTGACTACGAGCAGTACTTC	CASSTGPDYEQYF